This T cell receptor (beta chain) was obtained from a study of blood T cell repertoires in COVID-19. About the research overall: T cells, B-cell-depleted T cells, or PBMCs provided the cDNA or gDNA that served as material.

This CDR3 is 14 amino acids long. Trimming took 3 bases from V and 0 from J, leaving 7 bases between them. Germline V gives CDR1 LGHDT, CDR2 YNNKEL (reference sequence). Patients of the Seattle cohort, enrolled during active infection, were followed longitudinally. Authors' data handling: Researchers report that nucleated cell counts were estimated from reference gene primer amplification. Assay: immunoSEQ multiplex PCR; the TCRdb copy retains only in-frame clones and omits some. The V and J calls and clone size come from that table; D and trimming were worked out from the DNA. This table has some 160,000 clones, more than 75% appearing once.

The origin of this receptor is a man aged 18-30 years with COVID-19, enrolled during active disease. The material sequenced was peripheral blood. V is TRBV3-1 (or the pseudogene TRBV3-2) and J is TRBJ2-3; D is undetermined. CDR3: CASSHPPSTDTQYF. In nucleotides, the CDR3 is TGTGCCAGCAGCCACCCTCCTAGCACAGATACGCAGTATTTT.